The 10 T cell receptor beta chains listed next were all sequenced from one sample in a study of T cell repertoires in cytomegalovirus infection. TCRdb ran MiXCR on the reads and lists one entry per CDR3 protein. The sample carries about 310,000 distinct CDR3 sequences, roughly 17% recorded once. Material: PBMCs. The receptors come from a human donor in good health (CMV status not recorded). Some clones in this sample may be carry-over from other donors' samples.

The gene calls are TRBV18 and TRBJ2-7; D gene ambiguous. V was shortened by 3 bases and J by 6 bases, with 15 bases between the two germline ends. This CDR3 contains 14 residues. Germline-derived CDR1 and CDR2 are KGHSH and LQKENI. CDR3 amino acids: CASSPPGSLGEQYF. The DNA of the CDR3 is TGTGCCAGCTCACCTCCCGGGTCCCTGGGCGAGCAGTACTTC.

In this sample, this clonotype turned up many times. The chain is built from TRBV7-9 and TRBJ1-1; no clear D. Germline V CDR1 and CDR2: SEHNR, FQNEAQ (reference sequence). The CDR3 consists of 15 residues. V was cut by 0 bases and J by 3 bases, with 11 bases left in between. The CDR3 DNA sequence: TGTGCCAGCAGCTTAGCCCGTGGGTTGTACACTGAAGCTTTCTTT. It encodes CASSLARGLYTEAFF.

This clonotype was picked up many times. V gene TRBV5-6 combines with J gene TRBJ1-4; TRBD1 is a possible D gene (6 bases). The germline V and J ends were trimmed by 7 bases and 2 bases, with 12 bases remaining between them. The germline V gene encodes CDR1 SGHDT and CDR2 YYEEEE. The CDR3 sequence is 14 residues long. CDR3 DNA sequence: TGTGCCAGCGGAAACAGGGTCACTAATGAAAAACTGTTTTTT. This codes for CASGNRVTNEKLFF.

This clonotype came up many times. CDR3 sequence reads: CASSSGPGGRVIHEQFF. CDR3 nucleotides: TGTGCCAGCAGCTCCGGCCCGGGCGGTCGAGTCATCCATGAGCAGTTCTTC. J is TRBJ2-1 and V is TRBV7-2; D is ambiguous. V was clipped by 4 bases and J by 8 bases, with 24 bases between them. CDR3 length: 17 amino acids. The germline V gene has CDR1 SGHTA and CDR2 FQGNSA.

This clonotype was observed at least ten times. The chain carries TRBV2 and TRBJ2-4, with a possible D match to TRBD1 (5 bases). Trimming left V 8 bases short and J 4 bases short, with 18 bases between. This CDR3 comprises 15 residues. From germline, CDR1 is SNHLY and CDR2 FYNNEI. CDR3 region: CASRPRPGLKNIQYF. CDR3 bases: TGTGCCAGCCGCCCCCGGCCAGGGCTGAAAAACATTCAGTACTTC.

The rearrangement links TRBV27 to TRBJ2-7; D is possibly TRBD1 or TRBD2 (5 bases each). Germline V gene data show CDR1 as MNHEY and CDR2 as SMNVEV (reference sequence). The CDR3 runs to 14 residues. V was clipped by 2 bases and J by 5 bases, with 13 bases between them. Here the CDR3 reads CASSLRGVHHEQYF. As DNA, the CDR3 is TGTGCCAGCAGTTTAAGAGGGGTTCACCACGAGCAGTACTTC.

At least ten counts were recorded for this clonotype. The rearrangement links TRBV12-3 or TRBV12-4 to TRBJ2-1, with TRBD2 identical over 10 bases. The CDR3 contains 15 residues. J gave up 6 bases and V 7 bases, and 9 bases lay outside the gene matches. The CDR3 here is CASTSRLAGGNEQFF. Here the CDR3 DNA reads TGTGCCAGCACCTCCCGACTAGCGGGCGGCAATGAGCAGTTCTTC.

This clonotype was detected ten times or more. The CDR3 is CASSFTRGNQPQHF. The CDR3 DNA follows: TGTGCCAGCAGCTTCACCCGGGGGAATCAGCCCCAGCATTTT. V usage is TRBV6-2 or TRBV6-3 and J usage is TRBJ1-5; D possibly corresponds to TRBD1 (5 bases). The V gene lost 6 bases and the J gene lost 4 bases, with 13 bases spanning the gap. The CDR3 is 14 amino acids. Looked up from germline, CDR1 is MNHEY and CDR2 is SVGEGT.

The CDR3 DNA is TGTGCCAGCAGTTACTTGGGAGGGCTCAATCAGCCCCAGCATTTT. It encodes CASSYLGGLNQPQHF. This chain connects TRBV6-9 to TRBJ1-5, with D uncertain. The V gene lost 3 bases and the J gene lost 3 bases, with 12 bases spanning the gap. This CDR3 is built from 15 residues. Germline values: CDR1 MNHGY, CDR2 SVAAGI.

This clonotype has just a few counts. The chain employs TRBV5-5 and TRBJ2-7; 7 positions match TRBD1. The CDR3 runs 15 residues. V dropped 4 bases and J dropped 3; count of bases not matched to a gene: 10. The germline gives CDR1 SGHKS, CDR2 YYEKEE (reference sequence). CDR3 loop: CASSKGTDPNYEQYF. The CDR3, as DNA: TGTGCCAGCAGCAAAGGGACAGACCCGAACTACGAGCAGTACTTC.